These 9 T cell receptor beta chains were sequenced from one sample in a study of blood T cell repertoires in COVID-19. Generated by immunoSEQ multiplex PCR, the TCRdb table keeps only in-frame clones and is missing some. This table holds over 85,000 clones, approximately 90% found once. The sample consisted of peripheral blood. The receptors were sampled from a man in his 70s with acute or convalescent COVID-19.

This sequence joins TRBV10-3 and TRBJ1-2, with TRBD1 matching 12 bases. V lost 7 bases, J lost 7 bases, and 10 bases stayed unmatched. The CDR3 has 15 amino acids. CDR1 and CDR2 (germline): ENHRY, SYGVKD. CDR3 protein: CAIMGTGGNEVGYTF. The CDR3 bases are TGTGCCATCATGGGGACAGGGGGCAACGAGGTTGGCTACACCTTC.

This rearrangement joins TRBV28 to TRBJ1-2; TRBD1 is a possible D gene (6 bases). Germline loops: CDR1 MDHEN, CDR2 SYDVKM. V lost 5 bases, J lost 2 bases, and 15 bases lay in between. The CDR3 consists of 15 residues. Here the CDR3 DNA reads TGTGCCAGCAGTCTATATCGGACAGCAAACTATGGCTACACCTTC. Its protein product is CASSLYRTANYGYTF.

The chain combines TRBV5-5 with TRBJ2-7; D possibly corresponds to TRBD1 (5 bases). The CDR3 length is 14 residues. Germline CDR1 SGHKS, CDR2 YYEKEE (reference sequence). V lost 4 bases to trimming and J lost 0 bases, with 11 bases between them. The CDR3, as DNA: TGTGCCAGCAGCCCAGGGCCTAGCTCCTACGAGCAGTACTTC. Translation: CASSPGPSSYEQYF.

This chain uses TRBV7-9 with TRBJ2-1, with 7 bases aligning to TRBD1. The germline gives CDR1 SEHNR, CDR2 FQNEAQ (reference sequence). The CDR3 has 12 amino acids. V lost 5 bases, J lost 5 bases, and 0 bases stayed unmatched. The CDR3, as DNA: TGTGCCAGCAGCACAGGGGACAATGAGCAGTTCTTC. Protein: CASSTGDNEQFF.

This rearrangement joins TRBV6-6 to TRBJ1-1, with 7 bases matching TRBD1. V shed 6 bases and J 7 bases; nucleotides not matched to a gene: 17. Germline V gene data show CDR1 as MNHNY and CDR2 as SVGAGI (reference sequence). This CDR3 has 16 residues. CDR3 in amino acids: CASRETPTGQLSEAFF. In nucleotides, the CDR3 is TGTGCCAGCAGAGAAACACCGACGGGACAGTTGAGTGAAGCTTTCTTT.

This sequence joins TRBV27 and TRBJ2-7; possibly TRBD1 for D (6 bases). The germline gives CDR1 MNHEY, CDR2 SMNVEV (reference sequence). This CDR3 contains 14 residues. The V and J ends lost 10 bases and 5 bases respectively, with 21 bases between them. The CDR3 nucleotides read TGTGCCACCAAAAATGAAGGACAGATCCACGAGCAGTACGTC. This encodes CATKNEGQIHEQYV.

This clone has only one observation. The chain carries TRBV6-2 or TRBV6-3 and TRBJ2-3; 16 bases match TRBD2. Per the germline V gene, CDR1 is MNHEY and CDR2 is SVGEGT. V trimming: 6 bases; J trimming: 2 bases; junction bases outside the gene matches: 5. This CDR3 contains 17 residues. In DNA form, the CDR3 reads TGTGCCAGCAGCCCGGGACTAGCGGGGGGGGCCACAGATACGCAGTATTTT. Encoded protein: CASSPGLAGGATDTQYF.

This clone has just a few counts. The chain joins TRBV19 to TRBJ2-1; a possible D gene is TRBD1 (5 bases). Germline V CDR1 and CDR2: LNHDA, SQIVND (reference sequence). With 0 bases removed from V and 0 bases from J, the gap between germline ends came to 15 bases. This CDR3 contains 18 residues. This chain's CDR3 is CASSIEGADTVSYNEQFF. The CDR3 coding sequence is TGTGCCAGTAGTATAGAAGGGGCCGACACGGTCTCCTACAATGAGCAGTTCTTC.

The chain employs TRBV5-5 and TRBJ1-1, with 7 bases aligning to TRBD1. CDR3 size: 14 residues. The V segment lost 4 bases and the J segment 5 bases; nucleotides outside the gene matches: 8. Germline CDR1 and CDR2: SGHKS and YYEKEE (reference sequence). CDR3 sequence reads: CASSTGDSRTEAFF. CDR3 bases: TGTGCCAGCAGCACAGGGGACAGTCGGACTGAAGCTTTCTTT. Variable domain in full (rest from reference TRBV5-5 and TRBJ1-1): DAGVTQSPTHLIKTRGQQVTLRCSPISGHKSVSWYQQVLGQGPQFIFQYYEKEERGRGNFPDRFSARQFPNYSSELNVNALLLGDSALYLCASSTGDSRTEAFFGQGTRLTVV.